One and the same sample provided the 15 T cell receptor beta chains below, sequenced in a study of T cell clones after liver transplantation. TCRdb keeps only in-frame clones here, not all; method: immunoSEQ multiplex PCR. The repertoire holds tens of thousands of clones, with approximately 70% as singletons. Specimen: CD4+ T cells from blood, collected at the approximately 15-month timepoint. These receptors originate from a human patient who received a liver transplant. Part of the T cells may come from the graft donor.

The chain has TRBV6-1 and TRBJ1-6, with a tentative D call TRBD1 (6 bases). Germline V lookup: CDR1 MNHNS, CDR2 SASEGT. Trimming pared 5 bases from V and 0 bases from J, leaving 8 bases between. This CDR3 region has 15 residues. Here the CDR3 reads CASSQQGSYNSPLHF. DNA of the CDR3: TGTGCCAGCAGTCAACAGGGCTCCTATAATTCACCCCTCCACTTT.

This chain uses TRBV6-5 with TRBJ1-1; D is unclear. The CDR3 sequence is 15 residues long. The V end lost 3 bases, the J end lost 0 bases, and 11 bases lay between the germline ends. CDR1 is MNHEY and CDR2 is SVGAGI in the germline V gene. CDR3 coding DNA: TGTGCCAGCAGTTATGTTAGCTCAATGAACACTGAAGCTTTCTTT. Residues: CASSYVSSMNTEAFF.

In its sample, this clone was seen a few times. This sequence joins TRBV2 and TRBJ2-2; 11 bases match TRBD2. The germline CDR1 and CDR2 sequences are SNHLY and FYNNEI. CDR3 size: 16 residues. Unmatched junction bases numbered 5, after V lost 6 bases and J lost 2 bases. The DNA for the CDR3 is TGTGCCAGCAGCGGTAGCGGGGGGGCTAACACCGGGGAGCTGTTTTTT. Its protein is CASSGSGGANTGELFF.

The chain links TRBV5-1 to TRBJ2-5, with D tentatively TRBD1 or TRBD2 (5 bases each). Germline values: CDR1 SGHRS, CDR2 YFSETQ. The CDR3 loop spans 14 amino acids. V was shortened by 0 bases and J by 4 bases, with 10 bases between the two germline ends. CDR3 residues: CASSLGEGRETQYF. The DNA for the CDR3 is TGCGCCAGCAGCTTGGGTGAGGGGCGAGAGACCCAGTACTTC. Together with reference TRBV5-1 and TRBJ2-5, the CDR3 gives the full variable domain: KAGVTQTPRYLIKTRGQQVTLSCSPISGHRSVSWYQQTPGQGLQFLFEYFSETQRNKGNFPGRFSGRQFSNSRSEMNVSTLELGDSALYLCASSLGEGRETQYFGPGTRLLVL.

The J gene is TRBJ1-2, the V gene TRBV5-6, with D perhaps TRBD1 (6 bases). CDR3 length: 16 amino acids. The ends were cut back, 0 bases at V and 0 bases at J, with 12 bases in the middle. Germline V gene sequence: CDR1 SGHDT, CDR2 YYEEEE. The CDR3 reads CASSLGQVGANYGYTF. DNA of the CDR3: TGTGCCAGCAGCTTGGGACAGGTAGGGGCTAACTATGGCTACACCTTC.

This chain connects TRBV5-1 to TRBJ1-1, with 8 positions matching TRBD1. Germline CDR1 SGHRS, CDR2 YFSETQ. The CDR3 consists of 14 residues. Unmatched junction bases numbered 9, after V lost 4 bases and J lost 7 bases. The CDR3 DNA reads TGCGCCAGCAGCGCAGGACAGGGAGACGGTGAAGCTTTCTTT. As protein: CASSAGQGDGEAFF.

This chain joins TRBV28 and TRBJ2-7, with 8 nucleotides matching TRBD2. The length of the CDR3 is 14 residues. CDR1 is MDHEN, CDR2 SYDVKM, per germline. The J segment lost 6 bases and the V segment lost 2 bases, leaving 6 bases of the junction unmatched. The CDR3 coding sequence is TGTGCCAGCAGTTTAGGCGGACTAGCTCGCGAGCAGTACGTC. Amino acid sequence: CASSLGGLAREQYV.

The sample holds many counts of this clone. The rearrangement uses TRBV7-9 and TRBJ1-1; 7 positions match TRBD1. The V gene end was trimmed by 5 bases and the J gene end by 2 bases; junction bases not matched to a gene: 8. The germline V gene encodes CDR1 SEHNR and CDR2 FQNEAQ (reference sequence). This CDR3 contains 15 residues. This CDR3 is CASSPHGQANTEAFF. The CDR3 DNA follows: TGTGCCAGCAGCCCGCACGGACAGGCCAACACTGAAGCTTTCTTT.

This chain joins TRBV5-1 and TRBJ2-5; TRBD1 matches at 7 bases. V shed 3 bases, J shed 3 bases, and the junction held 8 bases outside the gene matches. This CDR3 has 15 amino acids. Looked up from germline, CDR1 is SGHRS and CDR2 is YFSETQ. The CDR3 bases are TGCGCCAGCAGCTCTGTATGGGACAGAGAAGAGACCCAGTACTTC. As protein: CASSSVWDREETQYF.

This clone has only a few counts. The same CDR3 arises from other DNA sequences in this sample as well. The V gene is TRBV6-5, the J gene TRBJ2-2; a weak D match, TRBD1 (6 bases). CDR1 MNHEY and CDR2 SVGAGI come from the germline V gene. This CDR3 spans 16 amino acids. Trimming pared 0 bases from V and 2 bases from J, leaving 10 bases between. The CDR3: CASSYSLDRNTGELFF. CDR3 nucleotides: TGTGCCAGCAGTTACTCCTTGGACAGAAACACCGGGGAGCTGTTTTTT.

J is TRBJ1-6 and V is TRBV7-6; D is possibly TRBD1 (6 bases). Germline V gene sequence: CDR1 SGHVS, CDR2 FNYEAQ. The V and J ends lost 5 bases and 7 bases respectively, with 18 bases between them. The CDR3 sequence is 16 residues long. DNA of the CDR3: TGTGCCAGCAGCGTTGGGGGGGCGCGGACAAATTCACCCCTCCACTTT. Translating gives CASSVGGARTNSPLHF.

The chain is built from TRBV7-9 and TRBJ1-1; D remains ambiguous. V was trimmed by 3 bases and J by 4 bases, leaving 6 bases between them. This CDR3 contains 12 residues. Germline CDR1 and CDR2: SEHNR and FQNEAQ (reference sequence). CDR3 residues: CASSLVVTEAFF. In DNA, the CDR3 is TGTGCCAGCAGCTTGGTAGTCACTGAAGCTTTCTTT.

This clone was seen a few times. The chain has TRBV6-5 and TRBJ1-2, with 8 bases identical to TRBD1. The CDR3 loop spans 12 amino acids. Germline V gene sequence: CDR1 MNHEY, CDR2 SVGAGI. The V gene end was trimmed by 5 bases and the J gene end by 7 bases; junction bases not matched to a gene: 3. CDR3 residues: CASSQGASGYTF. CDR3 nucleotides: TGTGCCAGCAGTCAGGGGGCTTCTGGCTACACCTTC.

In regard to this clone: At one boundary the junction diverges from the germline segment, which might be a read error. J is TRBJ2-5 and V is TRBV27; D not resolved. CDR1 MNHEY and CDR2 SMNVEV come from the germline V gene (reference sequence). The length of the CDR3 is 14 residues. The CDR3 bases are TGTGCCAGCAGTTTTAACACCGACCGGGCCATCCACCACTTC. It codes for CASSFNTDRAIHHF.

This chain's CDR3 is CASKRSGDTEAFF. Written as DNA, the CDR3 is TGTGCCAGCAAGCGAAGCGGTGACACTGAAGCTTTCTTT. This sequence joins TRBV9 and TRBJ1-1, with D unresolved. V was trimmed by 6 bases and J by 3 bases, leaving 12 bases between them. Germline lookup yields CDR1 SGDLS and CDR2 YYNGEE. The CDR3 consists of 13 residues.